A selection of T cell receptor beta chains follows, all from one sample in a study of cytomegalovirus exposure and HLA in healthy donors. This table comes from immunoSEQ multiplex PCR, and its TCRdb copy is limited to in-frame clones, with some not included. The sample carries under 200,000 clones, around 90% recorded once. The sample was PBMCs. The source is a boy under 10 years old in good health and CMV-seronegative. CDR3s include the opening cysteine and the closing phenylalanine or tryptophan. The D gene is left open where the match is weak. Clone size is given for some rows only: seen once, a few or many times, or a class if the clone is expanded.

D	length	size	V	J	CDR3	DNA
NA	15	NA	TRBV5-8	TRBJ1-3	CASSFEDRLGNTIYF	TGTGCCAGCAGCTTCGAGGACAGACTTGGAAACACCATATATTTT
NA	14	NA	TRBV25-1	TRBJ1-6	CASRLQGPDSPLHF	TGTGCCAGCAGATTACAGGGTCCGGATTCACCCCTCCACTTT
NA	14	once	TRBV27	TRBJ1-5	CASSLRGNNQPQHF	TGTGCCAGCAGTTTAAGAGGCAATAATCAGCCCCAGCATTTT
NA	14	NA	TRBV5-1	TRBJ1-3	CASSLDRAGNTIYF	TGCGCCAGCAGCTTGGACAGAGCTGGAAACACCATATATTTT
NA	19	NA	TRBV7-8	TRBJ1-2	CASSQLAKGGAGRVYGYTF	TGTGCCAGCAGCCAATTAGCGAAGGGGGGGGCCGGACGGGTCTATGGCTACACCTTC
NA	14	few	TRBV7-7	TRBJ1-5	CASTQGGANQPQHF	TGTGCCAGCACCCAGGGAGGGGCGAACCAGCCCCAGCATTTT
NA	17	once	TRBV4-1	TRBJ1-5	CASSPRGDSYSNQPQHF	TGCGCCAGCAGCCCTCGGGGGGACTCCTATAGCAATCAGCCCCAGCATTTT
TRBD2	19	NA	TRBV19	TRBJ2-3	CASVQRFGPLAASTDTQYF	TGTGCCAGCGTCCAACGATTTGGACCACTAGCGGCTAGCACAGATACGCAGTATTTT
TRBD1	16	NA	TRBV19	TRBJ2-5	CASSIWTGGLGETQYF	TGTGCCAGTAGTATTTGGACAGGGGGCTTAGGGGAGACCCAGTACTTC
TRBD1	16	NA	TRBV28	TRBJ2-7	CASSSTRQGPEYEQYF	TGTGCCAGCAGTTCAACCAGACAGGGTCCAGAGTACGAGCAGTACTTC
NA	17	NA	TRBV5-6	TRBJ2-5	CASSPRFGTGPAETQYF	TGTGCCAGCAGCCCCCGGTTTGGCACAGGGCCGGCGGAGACCCAGTACTTC
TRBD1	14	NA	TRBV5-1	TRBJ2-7	CASSPTDRADEQYF	TGCGCCAGCAGCCCAACCGACAGGGCTGACGAGCAGTACTTC
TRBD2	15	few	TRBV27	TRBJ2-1	CASSLEGGPRNEQFF	TGTGCCAGCAGTTTAGAGGGAGGGCCAAGGAATGAGCAGTTCTTC
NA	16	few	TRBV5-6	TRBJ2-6	CASSPTGRSGANVLTF	TGTGCCAGCAGCCCGACAGGCCGCTCTGGGGCCAACGTCCTGACTTTC
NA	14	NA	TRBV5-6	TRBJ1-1	CASSFNWEGTEAFF	TGTGCCAGCAGCTTTAATTGGGAGGGAACTGAAGCTTTCTTT
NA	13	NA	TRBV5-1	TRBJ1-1	CASSLTTNTEAFF	TGCGCCAGCAGCTTGACAACGAACACTGAAGCTTTCTTT